In this sample, the clone carrying this TCR beta chain turned up once. The data stem from a study of T and B cells in COVID-19 patients. TRB rearrangements were amplified by multiplex PCR with BIOMED2 TRB-A/B primers. MiXCR, applied by TCRdb to the multiplex PCR reads, yields one record per CDR3 protein. The sample records roughly 4,700 distinct CDR3 sequences, under 30% being singletons. The CDR3 spans 15 residues. Trimming pared 6 bases from V and 5 bases from J, leaving 19 bases between. Blood genomic DNA input for TRB amplification was roughly 250-500 ng. This chain links TRBV12-3 or TRBV12-4 with TRBJ1-1, with D maybe TRBD1 (6 bases). This receptor was taken from a human donor with active COVID-19. What was sequenced was blood. In nucleotides, the CDR3 is TGTGCCAGCAGCCTCGGGGGGGCAAGAGGGACTGAAGCTTTCTTT. Amino acids: CASSLGGARGTEAFF.